The rows below give T cell receptor beta chains drawn from one sample of a study of blood T cell repertoires in COVID-19. Using immunoSEQ multiplex PCR, the repertoire was profiled, and TCRdb retains in-frame clones only, with some absent. The sample has about 200,000 clones, approximately 84% seen once. The sample was peripheral blood. These receptors were collected from a woman aged 70-85 years with active or convalescent COVID-19. Both conserved end residues are part of each CDR3. A D gene is named only where the DNA matches it firmly. Clone size, where shown, is once, few, many, or a class for clones that have expanded.

TRBD1,TRBJ1-5,TRBV6-5,.,CASLDRGPNQPQHF,TGTGCCAGCCTGGACAGGGGACCTAATCAGCCCCAGCATTTT
.,TRBJ2-2,TRBV7-9,.,CASSPLIRAGELFF,TGTGCCAGCAGCCCCCTTATCAGGGCCGGGGAGCTGTTTTTT
TRBD2,TRBJ2-1,TRBV5-6,.,CASSLGLAGINEQFF,TGTGCCAGCAGCCTAGGACTAGCGGGTATCAATGAGCAGTTCTTC
.,TRBJ1-1,TRBV9,.,CASSVYPENTEAFF,TGTGCCAGCAGCGTATATCCAGAGAACACTGAAGCTTTCTTT
.,TRBJ1-3,TRBV19,.,CASGTGLLQTLSGNTIYF,TGTGCCAGTGGAACAGGGCTTCTTCAAACCCTCTCTGGAAACACCATATATTTT
.,TRBJ1-1,TRBV6-6,.,CASSYGQNTEAFF,TGTGCCAGCAGTTACGGACAGAACACTGAAGCTTTCTTT
.,TRBJ1-5,TRBV6-1,.,CASSEPIGGAIRPQHF,TGTGCCAGCAGTGAACCGATTGGGGGGGCGATCCGGCCCCAGCATTTT
.,TRBJ2-7,TRBV5-1,.,CASSPGRGGTRYEQYF,TGCGCCAGCAGCCCAGGTCGAGGGGGAACTAGGTACGAGCAGTACTTC
.,TRBJ1-5,TRBV30,.,CAWSVQGNQPQHF,TGTGCCTGGAGTGTCCAGGGGAATCAGCCCCAGCATTTT
TRBD2,TRBJ2-7,TRBV5-8,.,CASSRGKLAGDEQYF,TGTGCCAGCAGCCGGGGCAAACTAGCGGGAGACGAGCAGTACTTC
.,TRBJ1-1,TRBV2,.,CATSTNRITGGDTEAFF,TGTGCCACCAGCACAAACAGGATAACGGGGGGGGACACTGAAGCTTTCTTT
TRBD1,TRBJ2-1,TRBV5-1,.,CASSLVGGGFDEQFF,TGCGCCAGCAGCTTGGTAGGGGGCGGCTTCGATGAGCAGTTCTTC
.,TRBJ2-7,TRBV7-3,once,CASSLFQGEQYF,TGTGCCAGCAGCTTATTTCAGGGCGAGCAGTACTTC
TRBD1,TRBJ1-2,TRBV2,once,CASNHRGTNYGYTF,TGTGCCAGCAACCACAGGGGGACTAACTATGGCTACACCTTC
.,TRBJ2-6,TRBV6-2/TRBV6-3,once,CASSSSVPSGANVLTF,TGTGCCAGCAGTTCGTCCGTTCCCTCTGGGGCCAACGTCCTGACTTTC
TRBD1,TRBJ1-2,TRBV29-1,.,CSVDRTGEYYGYTF,TGCAGCGTTGATAGGACAGGGGAGTACTATGGCTACACCTTC
.,TRBJ1-5,TRBV2,.,CASSELEAGPQPQHF,TGTGCCAGCAGTGAACTGGAGGCAGGTCCTCAGCCCCAGCATTTT
TRBD1,TRBJ2-7,TRBV18,.,CASSRTGPTYEQYF,TGTGCCAGCTCACGGACAGGCCCCACCTACGAGCAGTACTTC
.,TRBJ2-3,TRBV29-1,.,CSVELGLTDTQYF,TGCAGCGTTGAACTCGGACTCACAGATACGCAGTATTTT
.,TRBJ2-7,TRBV5-1,once,CASSLEGLGYEQYF,TGCGCCAGCAGCTTGGAGGGACTGGGGTACGAGCAGTACTTC
TRBD1,TRBJ1-4,TRBV5-8,.,CASSTTGTTNEKLFF,TGTGCCAGCAGCACGACAGGGACAACTAATGAAAAACTGTTTTTT
.,TRBJ2-3,TRBV10-1,.,CASSELAKAGTQYF,TGCGCCAGCAGTGAACTCGCAAAAGCGGGTACGCAGTATTTT
TRBD2,TRBJ2-1,TRBV5-6,.,CASSTVLASDYNEQFF,TGTGCCAGCAGCACCGTACTAGCGTCGGACTACAATGAGCAGTTCTTC
.,TRBJ1-6,TRBV19,.,CASSIFMGQYNSPLHF,TGTGCCAGTAGTATTTTTATGGGCCAGTATAATTCACCCCTCCACTTT
TRBD1,TRBJ2-7,TRBV11-2,.,CASSYGTGDEQYF,TGTGCCAGCAGTTATGGGACAGGGGACGAGCAGTACTTC
.,TRBJ1-5,TRBV6-2/TRBV6-3,.,CASSTGSRVEPQHF,TGTGCCAGCAGTACCGGGTCAAGAGTCGAGCCCCAGCATTTT
TRBD2,TRBJ2-1,TRBV18,once,CASSPRLAGGTDYNEQFF,TGTGCCAGCTCACCAAGGCTAGCGGGAGGGACGGACTACAATGAGCAGTTCTTC
.,TRBJ1-2,TRBV18,.,CASSPPRGTSYGYTF,TGTGCCAGCTCACCACCCCGGGGGACGTCCTATGGCTACACCTTC
TRBD1,TRBJ1-2,TRBV6-4,.,CASSALGTGAGYTF,TGTGCCAGCAGTGCCCTTGGGACAGGGGCTGGCTACACCTTC
TRBD1,TRBJ1-2,TRBV19,.,CASSMRQGAQYGYTF,TGTGCCAGTAGTATGCGACAGGGGGCTCAATATGGCTACACCTTC
TRBD2,TRBJ2-1,TRBV19,.,CASNRWPELAGLNEQFF,TGTGCCAGTAATCGATGGCCAGAACTAGCGGGACTTAATGAGCAGTTCTTC
.,TRBJ1-2,TRBV13,.,CASSLVGAVGYTF,TGTGCCAGCAGCTTAGTAGGGGCGGTTGGCTACACCTTC
TRBD2,TRBJ2-7,TRBV2,.,CASSGLAGAPYEQYF,TGTGCCAGCAGCGGGCTAGCGGGAGCCCCCTACGAGCAGTACTTC
.,TRBJ2-7,TRBV6-5,.,CASSPESLSGKWYF,TGTGCCAGCAGCCCCGAGTCCCTCTCAGGGAAGTGGTACTTC
TRBD1,TRBJ1-1,TRBV3-1/TRBV3-2,few,CASSTTDRGNTEAFF,TGTGCCAGCAGCACCACGGACAGGGGGAACACTGAAGCTTTCTTT
.,TRBJ1-2,TRBV19,.,CASTREAFNYGYTF,TGTGCCAGTACCCGTGAAGCCTTTAACTATGGCTACACCTTC
TRBD1,TRBJ1-5,TRBV4-1,.,CASSQGGQGFRNQPQHF,TGCGCCAGCAGCCAAGGTGGACAGGGTTTTCGCAATCAGCCCCAGCATTTT
TRBD1,TRBJ2-6,TRBV7-9,.,CASSQYGQGLSSGANVLTF,TGTGCCAGCAGCCAATATGGACAGGGCCTAAGCTCTGGGGCCAACGTCCTGACTTTC
TRBD2,TRBJ2-5,TRBV6-1,.,CASSGSPLRLAGIQETQYF,TGTGCCAGCAGTGGGTCCCCCCTCAGACTAGCGGGCATACAAGAGACCCAGTACTTC
.,TRBJ2-3,TRBV6-5,.,CASSRLGADTQYF,TGTGCCAGCAGTCGACTAGGCGCAGATACGCAGTATTTT
TRBD2,TRBJ2-3,TRBV28,.,CASRASGSGGTRITQYF,TGTGCCAGCAGGGCGAGCGGGAGTGGAGGGACGAGGATTACGCAGTATTTT
.,TRBJ2-5,TRBV10-2,.,CASRQVGLRNQETQYF,TGCGCCAGCAGACAAGTGGGACTCCGAAACCAAGAGACCCAGTACTTC
TRBD1,TRBJ2-7,TRBV4-1,many,CASSRDRGGYEQYF,TGCGCCAGCAGCCGGGACAGGGGCGGGTACGAGCAGTACTTC
TRBD1,TRBJ1-1,TRBV6-5,.,CASSPQRTGNTEAFF,TGTGCCAGCAGTCCCCAAAGGACAGGGAACACTGAAGCTTTCTTT
.,TRBJ2-1,TRBV7-3,.,CASSSQPGRGGNEQFF,TGTGCCAGCAGCTCCCAACCCGGAAGAGGGGGCAATGAGCAGTTCTTC
.,TRBJ2-5,TRBV5-1,.,CASSLVQGRETQYF,TGCGCCAGCAGCTTGGTTCAGGGGCGAGAGACCCAGTACTTC